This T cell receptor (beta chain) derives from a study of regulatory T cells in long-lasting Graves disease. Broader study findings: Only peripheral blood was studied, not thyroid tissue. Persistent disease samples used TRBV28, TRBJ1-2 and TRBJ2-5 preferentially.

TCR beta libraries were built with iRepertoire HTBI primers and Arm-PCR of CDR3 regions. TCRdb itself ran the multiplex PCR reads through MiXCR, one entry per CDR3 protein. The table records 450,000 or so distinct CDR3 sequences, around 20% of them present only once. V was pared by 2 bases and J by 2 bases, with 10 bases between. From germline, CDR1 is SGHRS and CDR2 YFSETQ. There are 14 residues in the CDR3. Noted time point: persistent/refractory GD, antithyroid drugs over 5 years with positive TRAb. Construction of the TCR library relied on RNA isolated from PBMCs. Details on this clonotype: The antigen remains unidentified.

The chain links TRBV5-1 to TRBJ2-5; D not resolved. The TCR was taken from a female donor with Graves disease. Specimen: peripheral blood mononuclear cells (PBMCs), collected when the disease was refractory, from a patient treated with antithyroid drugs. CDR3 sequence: CASSFEDVQETQYF. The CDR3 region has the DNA TGCGCCAGCAGCTTCGAGGACGTTCAAGAGACCCAGTACTTC.